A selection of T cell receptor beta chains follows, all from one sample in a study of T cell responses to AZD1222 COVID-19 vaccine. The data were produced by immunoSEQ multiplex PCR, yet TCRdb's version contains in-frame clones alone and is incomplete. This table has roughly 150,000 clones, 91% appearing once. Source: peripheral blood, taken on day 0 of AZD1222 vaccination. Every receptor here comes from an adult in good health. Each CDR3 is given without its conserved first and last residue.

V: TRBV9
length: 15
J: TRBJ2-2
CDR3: ASSARLAGGVAGELF

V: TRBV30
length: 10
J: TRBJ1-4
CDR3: AWGPQNEKLF

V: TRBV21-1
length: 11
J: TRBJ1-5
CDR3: ASSCRHNQPQH

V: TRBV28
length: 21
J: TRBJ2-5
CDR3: ASSPQPAQGWGLAGASPKTQY

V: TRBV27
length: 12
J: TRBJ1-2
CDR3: ASRGSAAGYGYT

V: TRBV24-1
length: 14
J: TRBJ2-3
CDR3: ATSESGQGSTDTQY

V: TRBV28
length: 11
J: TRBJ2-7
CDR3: ASSFDRAYEQY

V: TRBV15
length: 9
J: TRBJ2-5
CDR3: ATRLDETQY

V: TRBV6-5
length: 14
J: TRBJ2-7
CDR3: ASSYAFGQGAYEQY

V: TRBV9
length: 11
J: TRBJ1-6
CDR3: ASTGVYNSPLH

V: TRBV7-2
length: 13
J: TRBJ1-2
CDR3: ASSPRQGGNYGYT

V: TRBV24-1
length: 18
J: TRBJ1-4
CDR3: ATRKILAPLNRGGNEKLF

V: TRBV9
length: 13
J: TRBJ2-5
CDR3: ASSVDWGIGETQY

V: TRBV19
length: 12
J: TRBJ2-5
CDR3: ASSHGDLEETQY

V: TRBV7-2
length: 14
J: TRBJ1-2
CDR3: ASSLPPGPPFGGYT

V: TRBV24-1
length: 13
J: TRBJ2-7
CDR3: ATSDAGTLSYEQY

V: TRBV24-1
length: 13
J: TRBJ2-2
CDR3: ATRDRAENTGELF

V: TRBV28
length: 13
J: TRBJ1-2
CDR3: ASSLDSTGDYGYT

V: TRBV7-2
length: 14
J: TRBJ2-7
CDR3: ASSLAQAGSSYEQY

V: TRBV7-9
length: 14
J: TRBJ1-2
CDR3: ASSLAQQGLPAGYT

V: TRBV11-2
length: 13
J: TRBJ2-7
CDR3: ASSSIRGKGYEQY

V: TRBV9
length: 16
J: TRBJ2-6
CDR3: ASSVGEGQLSGANVLT

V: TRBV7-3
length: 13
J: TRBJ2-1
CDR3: ASSTTGGPRNEQF

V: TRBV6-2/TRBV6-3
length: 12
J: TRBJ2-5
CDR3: ASSLIGLVETQY

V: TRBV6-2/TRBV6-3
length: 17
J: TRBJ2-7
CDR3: ASSYNRSSGRNMGYEQY

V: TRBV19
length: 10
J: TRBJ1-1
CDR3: ATRRGNTEAF

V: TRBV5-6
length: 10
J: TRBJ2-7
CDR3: ASSYPLGEQY

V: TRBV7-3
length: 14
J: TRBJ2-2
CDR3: ASTPSGTSGTGELF

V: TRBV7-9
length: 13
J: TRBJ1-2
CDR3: ASSLGDRGHYGYT

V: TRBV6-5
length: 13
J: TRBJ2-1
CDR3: ASSYAAGGPHEQF

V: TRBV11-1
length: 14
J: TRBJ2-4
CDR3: ASSLAPTGAKNIQY

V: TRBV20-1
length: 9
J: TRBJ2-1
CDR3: GGNSYNEQF

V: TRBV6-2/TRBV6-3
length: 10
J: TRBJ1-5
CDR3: ASSEGNQPQH

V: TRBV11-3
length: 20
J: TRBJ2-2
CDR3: ASSLDPGKGRPGQRAVGELF

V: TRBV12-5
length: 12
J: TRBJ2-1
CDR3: ASGLGLAVNEQF

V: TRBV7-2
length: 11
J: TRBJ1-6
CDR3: ASSSSVYSPLH

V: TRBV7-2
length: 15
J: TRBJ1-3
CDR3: ASSEGTGSRSGNTIY

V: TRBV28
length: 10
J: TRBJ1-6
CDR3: ASQGQVSPLH

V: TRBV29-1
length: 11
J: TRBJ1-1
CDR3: SVGGTGGTEAF

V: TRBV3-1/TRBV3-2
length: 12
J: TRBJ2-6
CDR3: ASSILSGANVLT

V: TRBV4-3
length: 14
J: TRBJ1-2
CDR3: ASSPGRTVSGYGYT

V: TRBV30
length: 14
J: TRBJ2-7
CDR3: AWTPNGGGARYEQY

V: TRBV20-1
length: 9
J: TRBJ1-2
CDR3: SATGRNGYT

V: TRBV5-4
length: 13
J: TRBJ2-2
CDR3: ASSLELRNTGELF

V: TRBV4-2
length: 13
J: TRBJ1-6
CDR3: ASSQEAGGNSPLH

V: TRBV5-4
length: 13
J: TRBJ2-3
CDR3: ASSLSGTSTDTQY